This T cell receptor beta chain was observed in a study of Tregs in tolerant kidney transplant recipients. Looking at the study overall: The nonmyeloablative bone marrow transplants came from related graft donors, with transient mixed chimerism.

Regarding this clone: Its antigen is as yet unknown.

Study-wide results and limits: Findings come from small patient numbers and require larger validation.

This CDR3 is 13 amino acids long. Germline V lookup: CDR1 SGHNT, CDR2 YYREEE (reference sequence). Thawed PBMCs were FACS-sorted into unstimulated CD4+CD25+CD127- regulatory T cells, CD4+CD25- non-regulatory cells, CD4 and CD8 cells. This table comes from immunoSEQ multiplex PCR, and its TCRdb copy is limited to in-frame clones, with some not included. The sample carries around 98,000 clones, 93% recorded once. The sequence came from a human donor who received a combined kidney and bone marrow transplant. The chain carries TRBV5-4 and TRBJ2-5; tentatively, D is TRBD2 (5 bases). TRBJ2-7 explains the end of the DNA better; the J call may be wrong. The material sequenced was CD4+ T cells from blood, taken before the transplant. The CDR3 loop is CASREGQTYEQYF. The CDR3 nucleotides read TGTGCCAGCAGAGAGGGCCAGACCTACGAGCAGTACTTC.